What follows are 24 T cell receptor beta chains derived from one specimen sequenced in a study of blood T cell repertoires in COVID-19. TCRdb keeps only in-frame clones here, not all; method: immunoSEQ multiplex PCR. The top ten hold 4.8% of the sample, which has about 170,000 clones, about nine tenths seen once. Sequencing was done on a sample of peripheral blood. These receptors all stem from a man aged 25-45 years with COVID-19, enrolled during active disease.

The chain uses TRBV2 and TRBJ1-2; 7 nucleotides align to TRBD1. The V gene end was trimmed by 11 bases and the J gene end by 0 bases; junction bases not matched to a gene: 6. This CDR3 has 13 residues. Germline V CDR1 and CDR2: SNHLY, FYNNEI. The CDR3 nucleotides read TGTGCCGGTAACAGGGGTCCTAACTATGGCTACACCTTC. Translating it yields CAGNRGPNYGYTF.

The CDR3 loop reads CASSSGQGYEQYF. As DNA, the CDR3 is TGTGCCAGCAGCTCTGGACAGGGATACGAGCAGTACTTC. The chain recombines TRBV27 with TRBJ2-7, with 8 bases identical to TRBD1. The CDR3 loop spans 13 amino acids. The germline gives CDR1 MNHEY, CDR2 SMNVEV (reference sequence). V lost 6 bases and J lost 4; bases outside the gene matches: 5.

The J gene is TRBJ2-1, the V gene TRBV3-1 (or the pseudogene TRBV3-2); 11 bases match TRBD2. This CDR3 region has 17 residues. With 0 bases clipped from V and 0 bases from J, the junction kept 1 base outside the gene matches. CDR1 and CDR2 from the germline V gene are LGHDT and YNNKEL (reference sequence). CDR3 sequence reads: CASSQDGTSGSYNEQFF. DNA of the CDR3: TGTGCCAGCAGCCAAGATGGGACTAGCGGCTCCTACAATGAGCAGTTCTTC.

V is TRBV18 and J is TRBJ1-3; no firm D call. CDR3 length equals 16 residues. CDR1 is KGHSH and CDR2 is LQKENI in the germline V gene. V dropped 5 bases and J dropped 0 bases, with 14 bases sitting between them. The CDR3 protein is CASSKNGGGSGNTIYF. The CDR3 coding sequence is TGTGCCAGCTCAAAAAATGGCGGAGGCTCTGGAAACACCATATATTTT.

The genes are TRBV3-1 (or the pseudogene TRBV3-2) and TRBJ1-2; no firm D call. CDR1 and CDR2 from the germline V gene are LGHDT and YNNKEL (reference sequence). This CDR3 comprises 15 residues. Trimming stripped 4 bases from V and 4 bases from J, with 16 bases between. CDR3 nucleotide sequence: TGTGCCAGCAGCCTCCGCCTACAGTGGGCCTATGGCTACACCTTC. Its translation is CASSLRLQWAYGYTF.

The CDR3 region has the DNA TGTGCCAGCAGCTCCGGACAGGGGGTGGGGGAGACCCAGTACTTC. Amino acid sequence: CASSSGQGVGETQYF. The J gene is TRBJ2-5, the V gene TRBV7-9, with TRBD1 matching over 10 bases. CDR3 length: 15 residues. The germline gives CDR1 SEHNR, CDR2 FQNEAQ (reference sequence). V was pared by 4 bases and J by 5 bases, with 7 bases of the junction left unmatched.

The chain employs TRBV19 and TRBJ1-3; 8 bases match TRBD1. This CDR3 is 16 amino acids long. CDR1 is LNHDA, CDR2 SQIVND, per germline (reference sequence). The junction had 9 bases not matched to a gene; V was cut back by 6 bases and J by 2 bases. In nucleotides, the CDR3 is TGTGCCAGTAGAGCCCCAGGGGGCTTCGCTGGAAACACCATATATTTT. This encodes CASRAPGGFAGNTIYF.

The genes are TRBV5-1 and TRBJ1-6; D is perhaps TRBD1 (5 bases). V shed 0 bases and J shed 10 bases, with 11 bases lying between them. Germline loops: CDR1 SGHRS, CDR2 YFSETQ. The CDR3 is made up of 14 amino acids. In nucleotides, the CDR3 is TGCGCCAGCAGCTTGGGACAGTTCGACTCACCCCTCCACTTT. Encoded protein: CASSLGQFDSPLHF.

The chain recombines TRBV19 with TRBJ2-1; a possible D gene is TRBD2 (6 bases). Trimming stripped 6 bases from V and 1 base from J, with 7 bases between. This CDR3 region has 13 residues. Per the germline V gene, CDR1 is LNHDA and CDR2 is SQIVND (reference sequence). DNA of the CDR3: TGTGCCAGTAGACGGGGGTCCTACAATGAGCAGTTCTTC. It yields the protein CASRRGSYNEQFF.

The genes are TRBV12-5 and TRBJ1-2, with 10 bases lining up with TRBD1. CDR1 is LGHNT, CDR2 FRNRAP, per germline. The CDR3 consists of 17 residues. The V and J ends lost 5 bases and 7 bases, in that order; junction bases with no gene match: 16. CDR3: CASGTPGQGPRQLGYTF. The DNA of the CDR3 is TGTGCTAGTGGTACACCGGGACAGGGGCCCCGGCAGCTTGGCTACACCTTC. Based on the CDR3 plus reference TRBV12-5 and TRBJ1-2, the full variable domain is DARVTQTPRHKVTEMGQEVTMRCQPILGHNTVFWYRQTMMQGLELLAYFRNRAPLDDSGMPKDRFSAEMPDATLATLKIQPSEPRDSAVYFCASGTPGQGPRQLGYTFGSGTRLTVV.

This clone turned up a few times. The chain uses TRBV27 and TRBJ2-7; 16 nucleotides match TRBD2. This CDR3 is 18 amino acids long. The ends lost 5 bases at V and 3 bases at J; junction bases unmatched: 10. CDR1 MNHEY and CDR2 SMNVEV come from the germline V gene (reference sequence). The CDR3 coding sequence is TGTGCCAGCAGTGAACAATCCGGGACTAGCGGGAGGGACTACGAGCAGTACTTC. As protein: CASSEQSGTSGRDYEQYF.

V usage is TRBV3-1 (or the pseudogene TRBV3-2) and J usage is TRBJ1-4, with 8 bases that match TRBD1. This CDR3 region has 16 residues. CDR1 is LGHDT, CDR2 YNNKEL, per germline (reference sequence). The ends lost 1 base at V and 3 bases at J; junction bases unmatched: 4. The CDR3 bases are TGTGCCAGCAGCCAAGGTACGACAGGGGCTAATGAAAAACTGTTTTTT. This gives the protein CASSQGTTGANEKLFF.

The chain uses TRBV19 and TRBJ1-1; D is ambiguous. Trimming removed 0 bases from V and 0 bases from J, with 14 bases in between. Germline assignment: CDR1 LNHDA and CDR2 SQIVND (reference sequence). CDR3 length: 17 residues. In DNA, the CDR3 is TGTGCCAGTAGTATAGATCTATCGAGGGAACTGAACACTGAAGCTTTCTTT. Protein sequence: CASSIDLSRELNTEAFF. Full variable domain (outside the CDR3, taken from reference TRBV19 and TRBJ1-1): DGGITQSPKYLFRKEGQNVTLSCEQNLNHDAMYWYRQDPGQGLRLIYYSQIVNDFQKGDIAEGYSVSREKKESFPLTVTSAQKNPTAFYLCASSIDLSRELNTEAFFGQGTRLTVV.

This chain links TRBV7-9 with TRBJ1-2; D is perhaps TRBD1 (6 bases). Germline V gene sequence: CDR1 SEHNR, CDR2 FQNEAQ (reference sequence). V was trimmed by 2 bases and J by 8 bases, leaving 18 bases between them. The CDR3 spans 15 residues. CDR3 protein: CASSLPGGASKGYTF. The CDR3 region has the DNA TGTGCCAGCAGCTTACCGGGGGGCGCATCGAAGGGCTACACCTTC. The complete variable domain, with remaining parts taken from reference TRBV7-9 and TRBJ1-2, reads DTGVSQNPRHKITKRGQNVTFRCDPISEHNRLYWYRQTLGQGPEFLTYFQNEAQLEKSRLLSDRFSAERPKGSFSTLEIQRTEQGDSAMYLCASSLPGGASKGYTFGSGTRLTVV.

V is TRBV25-1 and J is TRBJ2-1; 11 bases agree with TRBD2. There are 16 residues in the CDR3. The V gene end was trimmed by 5 bases and the J gene end by 4 bases; junction bases not matched to a gene: 7. CDR1 and CDR2 (germline): MGHDK, SYGVNS. CDR3 sequence (DNA): TGTGCCAGCAGTTCCCATAGCGGGGGGGCGTACAATGAGCAGTTCTTC. Its protein product is CASSSHSGGAYNEQFF. The variable domain in full, with the rest retrieved from reference TRBV25-1 and TRBJ2-1, is EADIYQTPRYLVIGTGKKITLECSQTMGHDKMYWYQQDPGMELHLIHYSYGVNSTEKGDLSSESTVSRIRTEHFPLTLESARPSHTSQYLCASSSHSGGAYNEQFFGPGTRLTVL.

The chain employs TRBV19 and TRBJ2-7, with TRBD2 as a possible D gene (5 bases). V gave up 1 base and J gave up 2 bases, with 15 bases separating them. This CDR3 is 16 amino acids long. In germline, CDR1 is LNHDA, CDR2 SQIVND (reference sequence). CDR3 coding DNA: TGTGCCAGTAGTATAGTGAGGAGAGGGAAACCCTACGAGCAGTACTTC. Translation: CASSIVRRGKPYEQYF.

The chain is built from TRBV5-1 and TRBJ1-2; D gene unclear. CDR1 and CDR2 (germline): SGHRS, YFSETQ. Between the trimmed V and J ends, which lost 4 bases and 8 bases, there was a span of 18 bases. The CDR3 runs 14 residues. Here the CDR3 reads CASSHPQFPRGYTF. The CDR3 region has the DNA TGCGCCAGCAGCCATCCACAGTTCCCCAGGGGCTACACCTTC.

V usage is TRBV21-1 and J usage is TRBJ2-7; TRBD1 reflects the table's D call only, with no check against the DNA. TRBV21-1 is recorded as a pseudogene. This CDR3 is 14 amino acids long. Here the CDR3 reads CASSKTGKPYEQYF. CDR3 nucleotide sequence: TGTGCCAGCAGCAAGACAGGGAAACCCTACGAGCAGTACTTC.

The chain combines TRBV28 with TRBJ1-1; TRBD1 aligns across 9 bases. The CDR3 loop spans 13 amino acids. CDR1 is MDHEN, CDR2 SYDVKM, per germline. J lost 11 bases, V lost 3 bases, and 7 bases had no gene match. As DNA, the CDR3 is TGTGCCAGCAGTTTTACCCCGGACAGGGGTGCTTTCTTT. Translation: CASSFTPDRGAFF.

V usage is TRBV3-1 (or the pseudogene TRBV3-2) and J usage is TRBJ2-7; weak D call: TRBD2 (5 bases). Germline CDR1 is LGHDT and CDR2 is YNNKEL (reference sequence). This CDR3 has 14 residues. With 1 base removed from V and 1 base from J, the gap between germline ends came to 8 bases. The CDR3 region is CASSQVGGSYEQYF. CDR3 in DNA: TGTGCCAGCAGCCAAGTCGGCGGGTCCTACGAGCAGTACTTC.

This clone appeared once. V and J are TRBV19 and TRBJ2-5, with TRBD2 identical over 13 bases. The CDR3 is 17 amino acids. The V segment lost 3 bases and the J segment 1 base; nucleotides outside the gene matches: 5. Germline assignment: CDR1 LNHDA and CDR2 SQIVND (reference sequence). The CDR3 region is CASSIGRTSGGQETQYF. The CDR3 nucleotides are TGTGCCAGTAGTATTGGTCGGACTAGCGGGGGCCAAGAGACCCAGTACTTC.

V and J are TRBV18 and TRBJ2-7; 10 bases are shared with TRBD1. Germline V gene sequence: CDR1 KGHSH, CDR2 LQKENI. There are 15 residues in the CDR3. J lost 3 bases, V lost 2 bases, and 4 bases had no gene match. In DNA form, the CDR3 reads TGTGCCAGCTCACCAGGGGACAGGGGATTCTACGAGCAGTACTTC. It translates to CASSPGDRGFYEQYF.

The chain combines TRBV7-2 with TRBJ1-2, with 9 bases lining up with TRBD1. The CDR3 has 13 amino acids. Looked up from germline, CDR1 is SGHTA and CDR2 is FQGNSA. Losses at the gene ends were 4 bases for V and 4 bases for J; bases not matched to a gene: 1. The CDR3 DNA sequence: TGTGCCAGCAGCTCGGACAGGGGCTATGGCTACACCTTC. Protein product: CASSSDRGYGYTF.

Worth noting for this clone: This CDR3 is also generated by other DNA sequences in the sample. The V gene is TRBV19, the J gene TRBJ1-4, with D unresolved. The CDR3 sequence is 12 residues long. Germline values: CDR1 LNHDA, CDR2 SQIVND (reference sequence). The V end lost 3 bases, the J end lost 7 bases, and 6 bases lay between the germline ends. The CDR3 loop is CASSIRGEKLFF. DNA of the CDR3: TGTGCCAGTAGTATTCGAGGTGAAAAACTGTTTTTT.